The 20 T cell receptor beta chains below come from one sample, sequenced in a study of blood T cell repertoires in COVID-19. Measured with immunoSEQ multiplex PCR; TCRdb has only the in-frame clones, and not every one. The sample lists about 60,000 clones; approximately 90% were seen once. Sequenced material: peripheral blood. Every receptor here comes from a human donor with acute or convalescent COVID-19. The donor label of this sample is uncertain.

J is TRBJ2-1 and V is TRBV19; 7 bases are shared with TRBD1. CDR1 LNHDA and CDR2 SQIVND come from the germline V gene (reference sequence). Losses at the gene ends were 7 bases for V and 1 base for J; bases not matched to a gene: 7. The CDR3 is made up of 15 amino acids. CDR3 sequence (DNA): TGTGCCAGTACCAAACCGGGACAGTCCTACAATGAGCAGTTCTTC. Protein sequence: CASTKPGQSYNEQFF.

The genes are TRBV14 and TRBJ2-1; 8 positions match TRBD2. The CDR3 consists of 17 residues. Trimming removed 0 bases from V and 4 bases from J; junction bases left unmatched: 8. The germline V gene has CDR1 SGHDN and CDR2 FVKESK. CDR3 amino acids: CASSQDTGGDFYNEQFF. DNA for the CDR3: TGTGCCAGCAGCCAAGATACGGGGGGGGACTTTTACAATGAGCAGTTCTTC.

The CDR3 spells CASSLVGNEQFF. The CDR3 DNA reads TGTGCCAGCAGCCTTGTCGGGAATGAGCAGTTCTTC. The chain has TRBV7-2 and TRBJ2-1; D unresolved. V was trimmed by 5 bases and J by 7 bases, leaving 9 bases between them. The germline V gene has CDR1 SGHTA and CDR2 FQGNSA. The CDR3 length is 12 residues.

The chain uses TRBV7-3 and TRBJ2-3, with no clear D. Germline V gene sequence: CDR1 SGHTA, CDR2 FQGTGA. This CDR3 has 13 residues. V was trimmed by 4 bases and J by 2 bases, leaving 7 bases between them. The CDR3 is CASSYQVTDTQYF. CDR3 DNA: TGTGCCAGCAGCTACCAGGTCACAGATACGCAGTATTTT.

The chain uses TRBV7-2 and TRBJ1-3; D ambiguous. Trimming removed 6 bases at V and 2 bases at J, with 8 bases between. The CDR3 has 13 residues. Per germline, CDR1 SGHTA and CDR2 FQGNSA. The CDR3 sequence: CASRMIAGNTIYF. The DNA of the CDR3 is TGTGCCAGCAGAATGATAGCTGGAAACACCATATATTTT. Full variable domain (missing parts from reference TRBV7-2 and TRBJ1-3): GAGVSQSPSNKVTEKGKDVELRCDPISGHTALYWYRQSLGQGLEFLIYFQGNSAPDKSGLPSDRFSAERTGGSVSTLTIQRTQQEDSAVYLCASRMIAGNTIYFGEGSWLTVV.

This chain joins TRBV27 and TRBJ2-3; TRBD2 agrees at 13 bases. V lost 3 bases to trimming and J lost 14 bases; unmatched junction nucleotides: 5. CDR3 size: 13 residues. Per the germline V gene, CDR1 is MNHEY and CDR2 is SMNVEV (reference sequence). The CDR3 spells CASSLGLAGKMYF. For the CDR3, the DNA is TGTGCCAGCAGTTTGGGACTAGCGGGGAAGATGTATTTT.

The chain is built from TRBV18 and TRBJ1-1; D gene unclear. The CDR3 spans 15 residues. V lost 3 bases, J lost 1 base, and 12 bases lay in between. Germline CDR1 reads KGHSH; CDR2 reads LQKENI. The CDR3 reads CASSPFWQENTEAFF. In DNA form, the CDR3 reads TGTGCCAGCTCACCGTTTTGGCAAGAGAACACTGAAGCTTTCTTT.

The chain uses TRBV6-5 and TRBJ2-5; the D gene is possibly TRBD2 (6 bases). V was trimmed by 4 bases and J by 9 bases, leaving 12 bases between them. CDR1 and CDR2 from the germline V gene are MNHEY and SVGAGI. The CDR3 sequence is 12 residues long. The CDR3 region is CASSSGVSAQYF. CDR3 DNA sequence: TGTGCCAGCAGTTCGGGGGTATCGGCCCAGTACTTC.

The V gene is TRBV24-1, the J gene TRBJ2-3, with 9 bases lining up with TRBD2. Germline V CDR1 and CDR2: KGHDR, SFDVKD. CDR3 length: 17 residues. The V and J ends lost 4 bases and 3 bases, in that order; junction bases with no gene match: 10. The CDR3 DNA reads TGTGCCACCAGTGACCCCACAGCGGGGGGAGGGACAGATACGCAGTATTTT. Amino acid sequence: CATSDPTAGGGTDTQYF.

The chain is built from TRBV7-3 and TRBJ2-3; possibly TRBD2 for D (6 bases). The V end was cut by 7 bases, the J end by 3 bases, with 14 bases between. CDR1 and CDR2 (germline): SGHTA, FQGTGA. The CDR3 runs to 14 residues. The CDR3 region has the DNA TGTGCCAGCAACCCGGGACTCCGAACAGATACGCAGTATTTT. This encodes CASNPGLRTDTQYF.

This clone was found a few times. The chain has TRBV19 and TRBJ1-2; D is unresolved. V lost 8 bases to trimming and J lost 5 bases, with 21 bases between them. The length of the CDR3 is 15 residues. Germline V gene data show CDR1 as LNHDA and CDR2 as SQIVND (reference sequence). The CDR3 loop is CASLSRQDFNYGYTF. The CDR3 DNA reads TGTGCCAGTCTCTCCAGGCAGGACTTTAATTATGGCTACACCTTC.

V usage is TRBV6-1 and J usage is TRBJ1-2; possibly TRBD1 for D (6 bases). The germline CDR1 and CDR2 sequences are MNHNS and SASEGT. The CDR3 has 15 residues. Trimming removed 5 bases from V and 4 bases from J, with 17 bases in between. CDR3 sequence reads: CASSPTGIVGYGYTF. Written as DNA, the CDR3 is TGTGCCAGCAGTCCCACAGGGATCGTTGGCTATGGCTACACCTTC.

The chain combines TRBV10-1 with TRBJ1-1; no clear D. This CDR3 has 13 residues. V lost 0 bases and J lost 7, with 9 bases in between. Germline V CDR1 and CDR2: WNHNN, SYGVQD (reference sequence). CDR3 amino acids: CASSESSRIEAFF. CDR3 nucleotide sequence: TGCGCCAGCAGTGAGTCATCGCGGATTGAAGCTTTCTTT.

The chain links TRBV11-2 to TRBJ2-1, with unresolved D. V lost 5 bases, J lost 3 bases, and 14 bases lay in between. Germline CDR1 is SGHAT and CDR2 is FQNNGV. This CDR3 spans 15 amino acids. The CDR3 loop reads CASSLNGASYNEQFF. DNA of the CDR3: TGTGCCAGCAGCCTAAATGGTGCTAGCTACAATGAGCAGTTCTTC.

The rearrangement uses TRBV15 and TRBJ1-2; D might be TRBD1 (5 bases). The germline V and J ends were trimmed by 1 base and 3 bases, with 15 bases remaining between them. This CDR3 is 16 amino acids long. The V gene's germline CDR1 is LNHNV and CDR2 YYDKDF (reference sequence). The CDR3, as DNA: TGTGCCACCAGCAGAGTTGAAGGGGCGTTCTACTATGGCTACACCTTC. Its translation is CATSRVEGAFYYGYTF. Full variable domain (rest looked up from reference TRBV15 and TRBJ1-2): DAMVIQNPRYQVTQFGKPVTLSCSQTLNHNVMYWYQQKSSQAPKLLFHYYDKDFNNEADTPDNFQSRRPNTSFCFLDIRSPGLGDTAMYLCATSRVEGAFYYGYTFGSGTRLTVV.

The gene calls are TRBV9 and TRBJ2-7, with 8 bases matching TRBD1. Germline V gene sequence: CDR1 SGDLS, CDR2 YYNGEE. V lost 4 bases, J lost 3 bases, and 6 bases stayed unmatched. The CDR3 runs to 14 residues. CDR3: CASSRGQGLYEQYF. In DNA, the CDR3 is TGTGCCAGCAGCCGTGGACAGGGCCTCTACGAGCAGTACTTC.

The rearrangement joins TRBV6-5 to TRBJ2-4; TRBD1 matches 8 bases. The V and J ends lost 7 bases and 6 bases, in that order; junction bases with no gene match: 11. Per the germline V gene, CDR1 is MNHEY and CDR2 is SVGAGI. There are 15 residues in the CDR3. The CDR3, as DNA: TGTGCCAGCAACCCCGGTGGAGGGACAGGAAACATTCAGTACTTC. This gives the protein CASNPGGGTGNIQYF.

There are a few counts of this clone. This CDR3 is CSVRTGVNTGELFF. DNA for the CDR3: TGCAGCGTCCGGACAGGGGTTAACACCGGGGAGCTGTTTTTT. V gene TRBV29-1 combines with J gene TRBJ2-2; 9 positions match TRBD1. CDR1 and CDR2 (germline): SQVTM, ANQGSEA. The V segment lost 6 bases and the J segment 2 bases; nucleotides outside the gene matches: 4. The CDR3 is made up of 14 amino acids.

This clone was recorded once. This chain links TRBV4-1 with TRBJ1-4; TRBD1 aligns across 7 bases. From germline, CDR1 is MGHRA and CDR2 YSYEKL. V lost 4 bases, J lost 8 bases, and 13 bases stayed unmatched. This CDR3 has 16 residues. CDR3 residues: CASSLAETSGGEKLFF. As DNA, the CDR3 is TGCGCCAGCAGCCTTGCCGAGACGTCAGGGGGGGAAAAACTGTTTTTT.

This clone has a single count. V and J are TRBV7-9 and TRBJ2-2; 11 bases line up with TRBD2. The ends lost 6 bases at V and 5 bases at J; junction bases unmatched: 8. This CDR3 is built from 16 residues. Germline V CDR1 and CDR2: SEHNR, FQNEAQ (reference sequence). The CDR3 DNA reads TGTGCCAGCAGTCGGGGACTAGCGGAGGAAACCGGGGAGCTGTTTTTT. Protein product: CASSRGLAEETGELFF.